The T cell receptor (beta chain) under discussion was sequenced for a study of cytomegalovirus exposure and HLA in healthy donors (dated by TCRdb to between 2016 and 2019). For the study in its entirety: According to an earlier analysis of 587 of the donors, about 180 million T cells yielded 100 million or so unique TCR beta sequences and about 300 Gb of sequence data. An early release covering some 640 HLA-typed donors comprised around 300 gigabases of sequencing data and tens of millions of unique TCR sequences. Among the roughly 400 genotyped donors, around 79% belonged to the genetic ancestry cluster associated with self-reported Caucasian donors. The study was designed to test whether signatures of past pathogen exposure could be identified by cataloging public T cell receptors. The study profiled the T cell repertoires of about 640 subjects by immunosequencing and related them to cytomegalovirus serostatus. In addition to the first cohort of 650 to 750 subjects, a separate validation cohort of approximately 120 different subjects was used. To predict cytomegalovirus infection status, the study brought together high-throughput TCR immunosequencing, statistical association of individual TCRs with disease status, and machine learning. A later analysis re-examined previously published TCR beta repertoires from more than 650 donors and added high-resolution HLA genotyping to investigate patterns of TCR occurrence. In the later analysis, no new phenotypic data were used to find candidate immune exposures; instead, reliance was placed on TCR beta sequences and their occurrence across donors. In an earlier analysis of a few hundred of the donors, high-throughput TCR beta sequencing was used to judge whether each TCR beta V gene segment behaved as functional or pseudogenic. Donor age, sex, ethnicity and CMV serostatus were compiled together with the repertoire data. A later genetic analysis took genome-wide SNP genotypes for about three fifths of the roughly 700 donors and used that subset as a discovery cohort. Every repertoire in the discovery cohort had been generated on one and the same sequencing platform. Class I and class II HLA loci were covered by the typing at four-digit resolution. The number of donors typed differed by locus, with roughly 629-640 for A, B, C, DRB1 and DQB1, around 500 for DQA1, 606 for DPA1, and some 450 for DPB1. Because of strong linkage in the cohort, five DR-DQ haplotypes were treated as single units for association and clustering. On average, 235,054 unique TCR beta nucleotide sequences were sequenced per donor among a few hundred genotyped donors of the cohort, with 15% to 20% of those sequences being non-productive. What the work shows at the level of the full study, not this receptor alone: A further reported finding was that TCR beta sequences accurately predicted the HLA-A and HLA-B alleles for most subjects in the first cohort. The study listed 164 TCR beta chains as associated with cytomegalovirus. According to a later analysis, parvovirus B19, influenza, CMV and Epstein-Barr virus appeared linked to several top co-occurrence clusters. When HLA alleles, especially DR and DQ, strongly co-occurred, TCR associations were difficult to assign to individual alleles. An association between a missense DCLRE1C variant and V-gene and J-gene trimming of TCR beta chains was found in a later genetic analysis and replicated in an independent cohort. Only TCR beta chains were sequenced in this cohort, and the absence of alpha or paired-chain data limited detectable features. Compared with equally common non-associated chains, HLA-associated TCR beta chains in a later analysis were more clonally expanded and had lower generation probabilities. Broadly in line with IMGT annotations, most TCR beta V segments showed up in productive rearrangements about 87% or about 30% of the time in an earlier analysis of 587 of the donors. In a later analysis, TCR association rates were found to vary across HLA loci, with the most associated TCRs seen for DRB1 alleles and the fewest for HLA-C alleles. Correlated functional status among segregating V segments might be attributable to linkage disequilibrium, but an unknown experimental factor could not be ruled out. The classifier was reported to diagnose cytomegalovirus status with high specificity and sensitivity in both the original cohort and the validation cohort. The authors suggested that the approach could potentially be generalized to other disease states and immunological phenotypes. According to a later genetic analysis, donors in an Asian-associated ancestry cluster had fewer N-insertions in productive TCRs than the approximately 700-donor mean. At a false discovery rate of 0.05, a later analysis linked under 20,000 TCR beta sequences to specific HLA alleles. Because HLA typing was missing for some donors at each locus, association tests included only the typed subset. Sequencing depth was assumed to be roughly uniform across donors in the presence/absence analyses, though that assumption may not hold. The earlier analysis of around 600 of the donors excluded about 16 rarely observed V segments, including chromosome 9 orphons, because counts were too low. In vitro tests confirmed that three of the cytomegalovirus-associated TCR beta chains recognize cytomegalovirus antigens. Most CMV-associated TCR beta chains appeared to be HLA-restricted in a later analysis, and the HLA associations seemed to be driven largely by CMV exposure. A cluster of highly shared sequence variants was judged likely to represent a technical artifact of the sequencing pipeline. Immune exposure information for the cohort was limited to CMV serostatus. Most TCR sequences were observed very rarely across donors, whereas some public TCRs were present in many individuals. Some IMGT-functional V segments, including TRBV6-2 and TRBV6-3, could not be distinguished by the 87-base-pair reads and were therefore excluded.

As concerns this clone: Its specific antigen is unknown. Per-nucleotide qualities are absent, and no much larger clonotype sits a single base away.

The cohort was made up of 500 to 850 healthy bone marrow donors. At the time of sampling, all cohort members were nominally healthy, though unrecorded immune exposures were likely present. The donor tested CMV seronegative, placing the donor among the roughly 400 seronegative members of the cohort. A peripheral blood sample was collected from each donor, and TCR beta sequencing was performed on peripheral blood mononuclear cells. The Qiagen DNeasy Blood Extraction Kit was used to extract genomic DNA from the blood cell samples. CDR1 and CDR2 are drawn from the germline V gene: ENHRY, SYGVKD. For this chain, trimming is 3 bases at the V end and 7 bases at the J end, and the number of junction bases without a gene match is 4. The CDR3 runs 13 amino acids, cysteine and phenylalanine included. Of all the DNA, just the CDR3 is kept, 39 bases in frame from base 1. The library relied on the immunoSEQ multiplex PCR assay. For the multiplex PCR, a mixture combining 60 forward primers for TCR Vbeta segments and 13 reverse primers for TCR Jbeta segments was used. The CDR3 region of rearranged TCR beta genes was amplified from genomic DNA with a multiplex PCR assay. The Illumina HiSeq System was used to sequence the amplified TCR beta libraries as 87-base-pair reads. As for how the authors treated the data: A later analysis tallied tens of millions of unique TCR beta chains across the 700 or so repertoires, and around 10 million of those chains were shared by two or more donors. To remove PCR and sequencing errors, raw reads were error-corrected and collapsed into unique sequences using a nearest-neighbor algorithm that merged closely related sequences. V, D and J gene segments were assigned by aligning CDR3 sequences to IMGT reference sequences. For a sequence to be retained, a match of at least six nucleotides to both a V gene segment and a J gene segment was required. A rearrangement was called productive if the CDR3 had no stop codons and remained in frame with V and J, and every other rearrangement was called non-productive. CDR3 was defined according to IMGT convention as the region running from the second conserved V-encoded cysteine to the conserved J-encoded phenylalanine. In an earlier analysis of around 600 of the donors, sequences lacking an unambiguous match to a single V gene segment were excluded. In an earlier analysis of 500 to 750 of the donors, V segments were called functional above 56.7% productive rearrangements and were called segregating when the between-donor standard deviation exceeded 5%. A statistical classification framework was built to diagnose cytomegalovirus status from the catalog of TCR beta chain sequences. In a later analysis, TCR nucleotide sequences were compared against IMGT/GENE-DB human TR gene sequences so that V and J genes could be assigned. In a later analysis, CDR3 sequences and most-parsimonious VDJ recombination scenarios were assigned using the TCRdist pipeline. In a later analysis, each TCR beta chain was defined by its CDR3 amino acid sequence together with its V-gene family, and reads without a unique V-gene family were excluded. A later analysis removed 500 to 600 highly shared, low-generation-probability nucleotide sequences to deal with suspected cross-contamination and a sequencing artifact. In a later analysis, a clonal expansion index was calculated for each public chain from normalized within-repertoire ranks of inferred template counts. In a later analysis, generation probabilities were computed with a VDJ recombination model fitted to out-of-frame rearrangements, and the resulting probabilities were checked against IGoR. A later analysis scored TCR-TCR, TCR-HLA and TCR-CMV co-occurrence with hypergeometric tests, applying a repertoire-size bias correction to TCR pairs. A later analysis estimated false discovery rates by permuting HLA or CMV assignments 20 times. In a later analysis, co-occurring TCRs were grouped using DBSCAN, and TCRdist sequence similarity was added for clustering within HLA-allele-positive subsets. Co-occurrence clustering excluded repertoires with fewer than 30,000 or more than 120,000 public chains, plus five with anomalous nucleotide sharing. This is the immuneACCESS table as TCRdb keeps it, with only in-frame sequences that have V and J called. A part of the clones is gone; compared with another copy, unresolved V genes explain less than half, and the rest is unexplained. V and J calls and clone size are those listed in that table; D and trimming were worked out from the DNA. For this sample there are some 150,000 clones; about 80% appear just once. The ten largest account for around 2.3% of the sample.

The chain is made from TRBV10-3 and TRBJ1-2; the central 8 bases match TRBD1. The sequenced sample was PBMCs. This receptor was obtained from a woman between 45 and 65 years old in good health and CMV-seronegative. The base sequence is TGTGCCATCAGTGAAGGACAGGGAGCTGGCTACACCTTC. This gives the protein CAISEGQGAGYTF.